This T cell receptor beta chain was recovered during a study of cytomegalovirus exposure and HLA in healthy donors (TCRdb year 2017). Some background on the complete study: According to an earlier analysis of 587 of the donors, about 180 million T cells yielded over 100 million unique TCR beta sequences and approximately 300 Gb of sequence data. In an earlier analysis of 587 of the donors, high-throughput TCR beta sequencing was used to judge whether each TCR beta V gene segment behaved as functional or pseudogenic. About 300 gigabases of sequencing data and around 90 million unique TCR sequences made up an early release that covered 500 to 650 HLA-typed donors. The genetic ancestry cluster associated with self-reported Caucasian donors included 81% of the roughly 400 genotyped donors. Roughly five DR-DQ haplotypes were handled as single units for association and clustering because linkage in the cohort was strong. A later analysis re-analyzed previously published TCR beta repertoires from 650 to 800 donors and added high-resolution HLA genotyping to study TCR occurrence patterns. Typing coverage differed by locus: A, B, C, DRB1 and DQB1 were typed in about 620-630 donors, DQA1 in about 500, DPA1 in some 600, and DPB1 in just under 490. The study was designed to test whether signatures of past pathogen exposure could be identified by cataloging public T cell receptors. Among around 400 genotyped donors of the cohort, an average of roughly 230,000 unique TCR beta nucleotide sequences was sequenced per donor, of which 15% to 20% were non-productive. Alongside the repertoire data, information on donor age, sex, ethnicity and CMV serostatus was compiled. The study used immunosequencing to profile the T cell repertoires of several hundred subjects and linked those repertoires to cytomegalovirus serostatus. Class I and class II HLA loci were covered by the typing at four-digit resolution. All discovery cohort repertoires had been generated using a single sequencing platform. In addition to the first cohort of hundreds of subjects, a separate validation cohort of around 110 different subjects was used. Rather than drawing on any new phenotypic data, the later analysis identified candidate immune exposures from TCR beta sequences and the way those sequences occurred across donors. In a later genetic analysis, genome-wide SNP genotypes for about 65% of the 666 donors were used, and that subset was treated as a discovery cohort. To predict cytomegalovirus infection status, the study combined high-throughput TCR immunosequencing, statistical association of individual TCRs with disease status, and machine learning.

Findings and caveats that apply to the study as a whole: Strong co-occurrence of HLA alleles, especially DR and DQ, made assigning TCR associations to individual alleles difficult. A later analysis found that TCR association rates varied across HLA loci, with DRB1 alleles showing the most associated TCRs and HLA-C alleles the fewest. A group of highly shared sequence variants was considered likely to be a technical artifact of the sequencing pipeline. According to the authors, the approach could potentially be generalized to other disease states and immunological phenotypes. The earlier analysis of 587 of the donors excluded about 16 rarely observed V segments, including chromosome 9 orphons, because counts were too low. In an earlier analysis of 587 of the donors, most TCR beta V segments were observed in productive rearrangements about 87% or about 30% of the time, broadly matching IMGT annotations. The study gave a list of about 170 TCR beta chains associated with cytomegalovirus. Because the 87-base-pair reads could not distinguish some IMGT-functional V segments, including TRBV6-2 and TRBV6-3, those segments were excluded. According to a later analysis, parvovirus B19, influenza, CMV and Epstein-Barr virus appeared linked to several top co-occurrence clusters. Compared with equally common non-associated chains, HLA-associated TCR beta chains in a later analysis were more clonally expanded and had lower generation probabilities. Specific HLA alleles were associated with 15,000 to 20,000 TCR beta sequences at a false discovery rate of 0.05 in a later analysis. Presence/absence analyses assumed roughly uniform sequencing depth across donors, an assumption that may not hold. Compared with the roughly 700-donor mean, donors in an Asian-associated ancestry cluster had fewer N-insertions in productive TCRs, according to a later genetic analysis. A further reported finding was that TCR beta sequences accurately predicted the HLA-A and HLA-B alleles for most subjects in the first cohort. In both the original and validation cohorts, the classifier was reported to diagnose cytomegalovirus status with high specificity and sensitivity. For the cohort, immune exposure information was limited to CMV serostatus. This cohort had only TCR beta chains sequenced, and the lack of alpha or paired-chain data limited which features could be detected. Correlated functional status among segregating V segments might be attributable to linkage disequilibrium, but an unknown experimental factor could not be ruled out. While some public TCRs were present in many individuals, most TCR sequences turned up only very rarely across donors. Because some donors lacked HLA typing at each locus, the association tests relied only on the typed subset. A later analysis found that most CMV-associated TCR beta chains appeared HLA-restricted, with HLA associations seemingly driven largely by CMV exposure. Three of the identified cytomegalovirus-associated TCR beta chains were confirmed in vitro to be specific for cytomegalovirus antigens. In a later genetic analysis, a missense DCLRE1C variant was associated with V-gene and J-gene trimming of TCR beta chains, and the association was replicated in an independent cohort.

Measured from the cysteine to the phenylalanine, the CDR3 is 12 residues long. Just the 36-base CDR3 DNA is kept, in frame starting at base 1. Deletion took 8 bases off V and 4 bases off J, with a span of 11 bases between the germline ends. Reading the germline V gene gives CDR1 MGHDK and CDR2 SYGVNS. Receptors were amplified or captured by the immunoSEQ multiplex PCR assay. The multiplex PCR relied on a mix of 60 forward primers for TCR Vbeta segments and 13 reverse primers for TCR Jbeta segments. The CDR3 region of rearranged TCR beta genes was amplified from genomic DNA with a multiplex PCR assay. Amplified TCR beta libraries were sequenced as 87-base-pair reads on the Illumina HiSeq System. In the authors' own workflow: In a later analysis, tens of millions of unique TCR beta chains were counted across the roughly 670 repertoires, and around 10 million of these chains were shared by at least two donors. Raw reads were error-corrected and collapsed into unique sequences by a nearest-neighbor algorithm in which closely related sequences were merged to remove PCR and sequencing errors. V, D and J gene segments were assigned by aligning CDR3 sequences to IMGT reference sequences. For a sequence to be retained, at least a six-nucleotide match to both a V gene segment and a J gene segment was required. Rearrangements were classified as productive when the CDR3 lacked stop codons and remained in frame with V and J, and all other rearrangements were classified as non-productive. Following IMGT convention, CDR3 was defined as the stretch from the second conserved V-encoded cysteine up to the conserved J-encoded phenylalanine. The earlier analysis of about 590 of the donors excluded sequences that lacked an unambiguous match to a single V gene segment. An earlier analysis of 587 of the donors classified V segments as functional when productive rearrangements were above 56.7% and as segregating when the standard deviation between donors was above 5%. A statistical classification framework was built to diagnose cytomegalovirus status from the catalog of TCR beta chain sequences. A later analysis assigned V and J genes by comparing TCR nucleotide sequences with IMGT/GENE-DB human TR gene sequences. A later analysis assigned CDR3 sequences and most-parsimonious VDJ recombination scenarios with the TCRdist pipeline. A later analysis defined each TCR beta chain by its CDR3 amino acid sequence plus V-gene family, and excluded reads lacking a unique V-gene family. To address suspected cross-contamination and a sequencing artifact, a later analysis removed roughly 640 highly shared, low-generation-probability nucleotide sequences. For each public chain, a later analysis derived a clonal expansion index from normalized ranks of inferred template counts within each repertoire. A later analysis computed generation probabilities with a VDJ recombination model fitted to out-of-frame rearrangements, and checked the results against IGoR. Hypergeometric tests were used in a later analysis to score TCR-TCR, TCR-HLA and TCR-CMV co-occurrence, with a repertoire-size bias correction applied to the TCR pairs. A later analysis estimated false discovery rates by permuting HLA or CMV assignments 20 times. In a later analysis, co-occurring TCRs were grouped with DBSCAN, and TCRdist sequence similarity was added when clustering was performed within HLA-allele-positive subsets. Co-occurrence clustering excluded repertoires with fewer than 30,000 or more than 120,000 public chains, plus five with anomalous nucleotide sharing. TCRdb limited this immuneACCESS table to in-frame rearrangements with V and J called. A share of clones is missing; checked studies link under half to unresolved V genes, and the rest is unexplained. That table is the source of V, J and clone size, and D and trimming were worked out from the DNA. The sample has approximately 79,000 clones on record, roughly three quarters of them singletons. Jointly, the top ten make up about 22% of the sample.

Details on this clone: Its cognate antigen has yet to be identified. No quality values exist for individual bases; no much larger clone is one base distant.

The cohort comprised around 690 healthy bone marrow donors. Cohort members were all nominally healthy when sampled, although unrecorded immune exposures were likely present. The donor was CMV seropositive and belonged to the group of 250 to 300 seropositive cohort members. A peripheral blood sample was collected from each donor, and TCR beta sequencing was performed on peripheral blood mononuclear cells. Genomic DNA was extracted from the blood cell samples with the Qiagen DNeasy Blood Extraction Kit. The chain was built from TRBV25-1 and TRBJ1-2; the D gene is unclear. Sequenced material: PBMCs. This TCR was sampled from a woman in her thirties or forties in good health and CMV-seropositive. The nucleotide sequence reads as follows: TGTGCCAGCGGAGACGACGGCTATGGCTACACCTTC. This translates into CASGDDGYGYTF.